The 16 T cell receptor beta chains below were found in one sample sequenced in a study of blood T cell repertoires in COVID-19. The data were produced by immunoSEQ multiplex PCR, yet TCRdb's version contains in-frame clones alone and is incomplete. This sample has roughly 66,000 clones, with around 82% found just once. Input material: peripheral blood. These receptor sequences come from a man in his fifties or sixties with acute or convalescent COVID-19.

This chain links TRBV9 with TRBJ1-2; possible D gene TRBD1, 5 bases. The CDR3 consists of 16 residues. V lost 4 bases and J lost 8, with 24 bases in between. Per germline, CDR1 SGDLS and CDR2 YYNGEE. DNA for the CDR3: TGTGCCAGCAGCCTAGAGGGACTCCGACTTCCCCAAGGCTACACCTTC. Translated: CASSLEGLRLPQGYTF.

The chain carries TRBV28 and TRBJ1-2, with D perhaps matching TRBD1 (6 bases). Trimming pared 7 bases from V and 0 bases from J, leaving 24 bases between. CDR1 and CDR2 from the germline V gene are MDHEN and SYDVKM. This CDR3 is built from 18 residues. The CDR3 protein is CASTLYALGRGTNYGYTF. The DNA of the CDR3 is TGTGCCAGCACCCTTTATGCTTTAGGAAGGGGGACTAACTATGGCTACACCTTC.

This clone was observed a single time. This chain links TRBV3-1 (or the pseudogene TRBV3-2) with TRBJ2-3, with a weak D call TRBD2 (5 bases). This CDR3 has 15 residues. The germline V and J ends were trimmed by 0 bases and 7 bases, with 14 bases remaining between them. CDR1 is LGHDT and CDR2 is YNNKEL in the germline V gene (reference sequence). The DNA for the CDR3 is TGTGCCAGCAGCCAAGAACTAGTGCCGAGCAATACGCAGTATTTT. It specifies CASSQELVPSNTQYF.

The chain couples TRBV18 to TRBJ1-1, with TRBD1 matching 9 bases. This CDR3 region has 14 residues. J gave up 4 bases and V 4 bases, and 4 bases lay outside the gene matches. Germline V CDR1 and CDR2: KGHSH, LQKENI. The CDR3 DNA reads as TGTGCCAGCTCACAAGGACAGGGGAGCACTGAAGCTTTCTTT. Translated: CASSQGQGSTEAFF.

Turning to this clone: An end of the junction does not agree with germline; a read error may underlie this. J is TRBJ2-2 and V is TRBV3-1 (or the pseudogene TRBV3-2); TRBD2 is a possible D gene (5 bases). CDR1 and CDR2 from the germline V gene are LGHDT and YNNKEL (reference sequence). The CDR3 length is 15 residues. CDR3 sequence: CASTQLGGGTGELFF. The CDR3 nucleotides are TGTGCCAGCACCCAACTAGGTGGAGGCACCGGGGAGCTGTTTTTT.

This sequence joins TRBV18 and TRBJ1-1; 9 bases map to TRBD1. Unmatched junction bases numbered 8, after V lost 0 bases and J lost 0 bases. The CDR3 is 18 amino acids. Per the germline V gene, CDR1 is KGHSH and CDR2 is LQKENI. The CDR3 region is CASSPPGTGRRMNTEAFF. The CDR3 nucleotides read TGTGCCAGCTCACCACCGGGGACAGGGAGAAGGATGAACACTGAAGCTTTCTTT.

This chain joins TRBV25-1 and TRBJ1-5, with 9 bases identical to TRBD1. CDR3 length: 13 amino acids. Trimming cost V 10 bases and J 7 bases; bases outside gene matches: 8. The germline V gene has CDR1 MGHDK and CDR2 SYGVNS. CDR3 residues: CATSKQGAQPQHF. CDR3 nucleotides: TGTGCCACCTCCAAACAGGGGGCCCAGCCCCAGCATTTT. Looking up the rest from reference TRBV25-1 and TRBJ1-5 gives the full variable domain: EADIYQTPRYLVIGTGKKITLECSQTMGHDKMYWYQQDPGMELHLIHYSYGVNSTEKGDLSSESTVSRIRTEHFPLTLESARPSHTSQYLCATSKQGAQPQHFGDGTRLSIL.

This chain connects TRBV29-1 to TRBJ1-2, with 9 positions matching TRBD1. CDR1 is SQVTM, CDR2 ANQGSEA, per germline. J gave up 8 bases and V 1 base, and 2 bases lay outside the gene matches. This CDR3 is built from 12 residues. The chain's CDR3 is CSVEGTGEGYTF. The CDR3 coding sequence is TGCAGCGTTGAAGGGACAGGGGAGGGCTACACCTTC.

This sequence joins TRBV11-2 and TRBJ1-4, with 9 bases matching TRBD1. V lost 4 bases, J lost 2 bases, and 11 bases stayed unmatched. This CDR3 comprises 18 residues. The germline gives CDR1 SGHAT, CDR2 FQNNGV. The CDR3 protein is CASSYLPGQGPTNEKLFF. CDR3 DNA: TGTGCCAGCAGCTATCTACCGGGACAGGGTCCCACTAATGAAAAACTGTTTTTT.

V and J are TRBV18 and TRBJ1-5; D is undetermined. Germline CDR1 and CDR2: KGHSH and LQKENI. The V gene lost 3 bases and the J gene lost 4 bases, with 10 bases spanning the gap. The CDR3 totals 14 residues. The CDR3 sequence is CASSPIPGNQPQHF. The CDR3 region has the DNA TGTGCCAGCTCACCTATACCAGGAAATCAGCCCCAGCATTTT.

The chain combines TRBV3-1 (or the pseudogene TRBV3-2) with TRBJ1-3, with D possibly matching TRBD1 (5 bases). The V and J ends lost 1 base and 3 bases respectively, with 7 bases between them. CDR3 length: 14 amino acids. Per germline, CDR1 LGHDT and CDR2 YNNKEL (reference sequence). The CDR3, as DNA: TGTGCCAGCAGCCAAGTTCAGGGTGGAAACACCATATATTTT. Translated, it gives CASSQVQGGNTIYF.

This chain links TRBV6-2 or TRBV6-3 with TRBJ1-1; TRBD1 aligns across 9 bases. The germline V gene has CDR1 MNHEY and CDR2 SVGEGT. After removal of 5 bases from V and 2 bases from J, the junction contained 6 bases not matched to a gene. The CDR3 length is 15 residues. This chain's CDR3 is CASSKGQGVNTEAFF. The CDR3 DNA follows: TGTGCCAGCAGTAAGGGACAGGGAGTTAACACTGAAGCTTTCTTT.

In DNA, the CDR3 is TGCGCCAGCAGCTTGGAAGGCAGGATGGAGACCCAGTACTTC. The encoded protein is CASSLEGRMETQYF. V and J are TRBV5-1 and TRBJ2-5; no clear D gene. From germline, CDR1 is SGHRS and CDR2 YFSETQ. Trimming took off 0 bases at V and 5 bases at J, with 11 bases between the two ends. This CDR3 is built from 14 residues.

This clone showed up just once. The chain combines TRBV11-3 with TRBJ1-5, with D possibly matching TRBD1 (5 bases). The germline V and J ends were trimmed by 1 base and 6 bases, with 7 bases remaining between them. The CDR3 has 13 residues. Germline CDR1 reads SGHNT; CDR2 reads YENEEA. This CDR3 is CASSLGGGQPQHF. The CDR3 DNA reads as TGTGCCAGCAGCTTAGGGGGGGGTCAGCCCCAGCATTTT.

The rearrangement links TRBV5-8 to TRBJ1-6; 7 nucleotides align to TRBD1. V shed 0 bases and J 7 bases; nucleotides not matched to a gene: 4. The CDR3 has 15 residues. Germline-derived CDR1 and CDR2 are SGHTS and YDEGEE. This CDR3 reads CASSLERDRNSPLHF. The CDR3 coding sequence is TGTGCCAGCAGCTTGGAACGGGACAGAAATTCACCCCTCCACTTT. Based on the CDR3 plus reference TRBV5-8 and TRBJ1-6, the full variable domain is EAGVTQSPTHLIKTRGQQATLRCSPISGHTSVYWYQQALGLGLQFLLWYDEGEERNRGNFPPRFSGRQFPNYSSELNVNALELEDSALYLCASSLERDRNSPLHFGNGTRLTVT.

The chain has TRBV19 and TRBJ1-5; 8 bases are shared with TRBD1. The CDR3 runs to 14 residues. From germline, CDR1 is LNHDA and CDR2 SQIVND (reference sequence). Trimming at V came to 7 bases and at J to 5 bases, leaving 7 bases not matched to a gene. Written as DNA, the CDR3 is TGTGCCAGTACCCCGGCAGGGGGCCATCAGCCCCAGCATTTT. This codes for CASTPAGGHQPQHF.